This is a list of T cell receptor beta chains from one sample in a study of blood T cell repertoires in COVID-19. Sequencing used immunoSEQ multiplex PCR; TCRdb keeps in-frame clones, though not all of them. The sample holds fewer than 150,000 clones, approximately 81% seen once. What was sequenced was peripheral blood. These receptors all come from a man between 50 and 59 years old with acute or convalescent COVID-19. Both conserved end residues are part of each CDR3. The D gene is left open where the match is weak. Clone size is not always given. Where it is, it says once, few, many or a class for expanded clones.

J,V,D,size,DNA,CDR3
TRBJ2-7,TRBV10-2,TRBD1,.,TGCGCCAGCACCGCGACAGGGGACTCCATCTACGAGCAGTACTTC,CASTATGDSIYEQYF
TRBJ1-1,TRBV6-5,.,.,TGTGCCAGCAGAGGGAATCGGGGGAACACTGAAGCTTTCTTT,CASRGNRGNTEAFF
TRBJ2-1,TRBV13,TRBD2,.,TGTGCCAGCAGCCGCCGGGGAGCGGGGGATGAGCAGTTCTTC,CASSRRGAGDEQFF
TRBJ2-5,TRBV21-1,.,once,TGTGCCAGCAGCAAAGGTTTCGGGGGAATGGAAGAGACCCAGTACTTC,CASSKGFGGMEETQYF
TRBJ2-2,TRBV10-1,TRBD1,.,TGCGCCAGCAGTACCGGGACAGGAGTCACCGGGGAGCTGTTTTTT,CASSTGTGVTGELFF
TRBJ1-2,TRBV9,TRBD1,.,TGTGCCAGCAGCGTAGGAGGGACAGGGGGTGCTGCTGGCTACACCTTC,CASSVGGTGGAAGYTF
TRBJ1-2,TRBV28,.,.,TGTGCCAGCAGTTTAGAGTACGGGGGATATGGCTACACCTTC,CASSLEYGGYGYTF
TRBJ2-3,TRBV15,TRBD1,.,TGTGCCACCAGCAGAGATCCGACAGGGGGCCAGGCAGATACGCAGTATTTT,CATSRDPTGGQADTQYF
TRBJ1-6,TRBV13,TRBD1,few,TGTGCCAGCAGCCAAAGGACAGGGTCGAGTAATTCACCCCTCCACTTT,CASSQRTGSSNSPLHF
TRBJ2-7,TRBV4-2,TRBD2,.,TGTGCCAGCAGCCAAGGGTTAGGCGGGGGGGCCTACGAGCAGTACTTC,CASSQGLGGGAYEQYF
TRBJ2-5,TRBV5-1,TRBD2,.,TGCGCCAGCAGCCTTAGCGGGGGGGCCGGAGAGACCCAGTACTTC,CASSLSGGAGETQYF
TRBJ1-1,TRBV3-1/TRBV3-2,TRBD1,few,TGTGCCAGCAGCCAAGGGACAGGGAGGGACACTGAAGCTTTCTTT,CASSQGTGRDTEAFF
TRBJ1-3,TRBV19,TRBD1,.,TGTGCCAGTAGTGGCCGGGACAGGGTCACAGGAAACACCATATATTTT,CASSGRDRVTGNTIYF
TRBJ2-3,TRBV5-1,.,once,TGCGCCAGCAGCTTGGAGGAGGGCGCAGATACGCAGTATTTT,CASSLEEGADTQYF
TRBJ1-5,TRBV7-3,.,.,TGTGCCAGCAGCTTAGGGCGGGATCAGCCCCAGCATTTT,CASSLGRDQPQHF
TRBJ2-4,TRBV19,TRBD1,.,TGTGCCAGCTCCCCCGGGACAGGGGGGGACATTCAGTACTTC,CASSPGTGGDIQYF
TRBJ2-1,TRBV5-1,TRBD1,.,TGCGCCAGCAGCTTGGGACAGGGAACATCCTCCTACAATGAGCAGTTCTTC,CASSLGQGTSSYNEQFF
TRBJ1-1,TRBV11-2,.,.,TGTGCCAGCAGCTTAATGGGGCAGGCTAACACTGAAGCTTTCTTT,CASSLMGQANTEAFF
TRBJ2-7,TRBV28,TRBD1,.,TGTGCCAGCAGTTTAGTGCCCCGGACAGGCCTCAACTACGAGCAGTACTTC,CASSLVPRTGLNYEQYF
TRBJ2-5,TRBV3-1/TRBV3-2,.,.,TGTGCCAGCAGTCTTCAAGAGACCCAGTACTTC,CASSLQETQYF
TRBJ1-6,TRBV19,.,.,TGTGCCACACTTTTCCTCCACTTT,CATLFLHF
TRBJ1-3,TRBV7-9,.,.,TGTGCCAGCACGCCCCAAGCCAGGGACTTTGGAAACACCATATATTTT,CASTPQARDFGNTIYF
TRBJ2-2,TRBV6-5,TRBD2,.,TGTGCCAGTGGGCGGGGGGGGAACACCGGGGAGCTGTTTTTT,CASGRGGNTGELFF
TRBJ1-3,TRBV3-1/TRBV3-2,.,.,TGTGCCAGCAGCCAAGATCTAGGAAACACCATATATTTT,CASSQDLGNTIYF
TRBJ1-2,TRBV30,.,.,TGTGCCTGGGGGATTGGGGGGGTTAACTATGGCTACACCTTC,CAWGIGGVNYGYTF
TRBJ2-7,TRBV5-5,.,.,TGTGCCAGCAGCTTTCAGGGTAGAAACTCCTACGAGCAGTACTTC,CASSFQGRNSYEQYF
TRBJ2-3,TRBV5-6,TRBD1,.,TGTGCCAGCAGCCCTACCGGGACAGGGGGGCCAGATACGCAGTATTTT,CASSPTGTGGPDTQYF
TRBJ1-1,TRBV2,TRBD1,few,TGTGCCAGCAGGACAGGGGGTGAGGCCCCTGAAGCTTTCTTT,CASRTGGEAPEAFF
TRBJ2-1,TRBV14,.,.,TGTGCCAGCAGCCAAGATAATCTAGGCAATGAGCAGTTCTTC,CASSQDNLGNEQFF
TRBJ1-6,TRBV3-1/TRBV3-2,.,.,TGTGCCAGCAGCCAAGATGGGCGAGACATAATTAGCTCCTATAATTCACCCCTCCACTTT,CASSQDGRDIISSYNSPLHF
TRBJ1-2,TRBV14,.,.,TGTGCCAGCAGCCAAGATTCCAGGGGAGGCTACACCTTC,CASSQDSRGGYTF
TRBJ1-2,TRBV3-1/TRBV3-2,TRBD1,.,TGTGCCAGCGGTCCCGGGACAGGGGCGAGCGGCTACACCTTC,CASGPGTGASGYTF
TRBJ1-1,TRBV6-6,TRBD1,.,TGTGCCAGCAGTCTGGGACAGGGGACTGAAGCTTTCTTT,CASSLGQGTEAFF
TRBJ1-2,TRBV6-1,.,.,TGTGCCAGCAGTGAAACGACAGCCTATGGCTACACCTTC,CASSETTAYGYTF
TRBJ1-1,TRBV7-9,.,.,TGTGCCAGCAGCGCCGCAGGAACTGAAGCTTTCTTT,CASSAAGTEAFF
TRBJ2-7,TRBV6-5,.,.,TGTGCCAGCAGTTACTCTCCGGCCTACGAGCAGTACTTC,CASSYSPAYEQYF
TRBJ1-2,TRBV19,TRBD1,.,TGTGCCAGTAGCCTTTCGGGACAGTACTATGGCTACACCTTC,CASSLSGQYYGYTF
TRBJ2-2,TRBV5-8,.,.,TGTGCCAGCAGAAACAGGGTGGCGAGCGGGGAGCTGTTTTTT,CASRNRVASGELFF
TRBJ2-5,TRBV3-1/TRBV3-2,TRBD1,.,TGTGCCAGCAGCCAAGAAGAGACAGGGCGAGAGACCCAGTACTTC,CASSQEETGRETQYF
TRBJ2-7,TRBV29-1,.,.,TGCAGCGTTGTCCAGGGTCACGAGCAGTACTTC,CSVVQGHEQYF
TRBJ1-2,TRBV2,.,.,TGTGCCAGCAGTGCGTTGGGGCAGAGTGGCTACACCTTC,CASSALGQSGYTF
TRBJ1-1,TRBV5-1,.,.,TGCGCCAGCAGCTTTACAGGGATCACTGAAGCTTTCTTT,CASSFTGITEAFF
TRBJ1-6,TRBV14,.,.,TGTGCCAGCAGCCAAGAGACGGGGAATTCACCCCTCCACTTT,CASSQETGNSPLHF
TRBJ1-1,TRBV5-6,.,once,TGTGCCAGCAGCGCGGGAGGGAGAAACACTGAAGCTTTCTTT,CASSAGGRNTEAFF